This paragraph reports one T cell receptor (beta chain). Its specificity is not known. Preparation of the TCRbeta library was carried out with unique molecular identifiers. TCRdb fed the PCR reads into MiXCR, producing one record per CDR3 protein. The table records about 200,000 distinct CDR3 sequences, 7.5% to 9.5% of them present only once. The data belong to a study of T-cell reconstitution after alpha-beta-depleted transplantation in children. The study's findings and limits: Several hundred graft clones that had expanded were reportedly the source of alpha-beta T cells about two months after transplant. One year after transplant, T-cell counts and diversity came mostly from newly produced T cells. There were some patients whose high TCRbeta diversity at day 60 came from surviving recipient T cells and thymic progenitors.

Sequenced here: PBMCs, mostly from graft donor cells, sampled 360 days after TCRalphabeta/CD19-depleted stem cell transplant. The receptor was derived from a male patient aged 2 to 9 who had a stem cell transplant for acute myeloid leukemia, so the T cells may come from the graft donor.

The CDR3 bases are TGTGCCATCAGTGAAGGACAGGACAACTATGGCTACACCTTC. This encodes CAISEGQDNYGYTF. This sequence joins TRBV10-3 and TRBJ1-2; 7 bases match TRBD1. The CDR3 loop spans 14 amino acids. Germline CDR1 reads ENHRY; CDR2 reads SYGVKD. V dropped 3 bases and J dropped 2; count of bases not matched to a gene: 3.